This is a list of T cell receptor beta chains from one sample in a study of regulatory T cells in long-lasting Graves disease. TCRdb reanalysed the multiplex PCR reads using MiXCR and keeps one entry per CDR3 protein. The sample carries about 470,000 distinct CDR3 sequences, around a fifth recorded once. This specimen was peripheral blood mononuclear cells (PBMCs), taken when the disease was refractory, from a patient treated with antithyroid drugs. The receptors shown here come from a female donor with Graves disease. Both conserved end residues are part of each CDR3. The D gene is left open where the match is weak. Not all rows give a size; the values are once, few, many and, for expanded clones, a class.

TRBV7-9	TRBD1	few	TRBJ1-4	CASSGTGGATNEKLFF	TGTGCCAGCAGCGGAACAGGGGGCGCGACTAATGAAAAACTGTTTTTT
TRBV10-3	TRBD1	many	TRBJ1-4	CAISLSTGRDEKLFF	TGTGCCATCAGTTTATCGACAGGGCGCGACGAAAAACTGTTTTTT
TRBV6-1	-	many	TRBJ1-1	CASGQEGGSTEAFF	TGTGCCAGCGGTCAAGAGGGGGGGAGCACTGAAGCTTTCTTT
TRBV20-1	-	-	TRBJ1-2	CSARDVNGYGYTF	TGCAGTGCTAGAGATGTGAACGGATATGGCTACACCTTC
TRBV4-3	-	-	TRBJ1-2	CASSQLLDSNYGYTF	TGCGCCAGCAGCCAGCTTCTGGACAGTAACTATGGCTACACCTTC
TRBV11-2	TRBD1	-	TRBJ1-3	CASSLAPGQGASGNTIYF	TGTGCCAGCAGCTTAGCCCCGGGACAGGGGGCAAGTGGAAACACCATATATTTT
TRBV11-2	-	many	TRBJ2-5	CASSPRLVQETQYF	TGTGCCAGCAGCCCCCGCCTGGTCCAAGAGACCCAGTACTTC
TRBV19	TRBD2	-	TRBJ2-1	CASSIEASGSYNEQFF	TGTGCCAGTAGTATAGAGGCTAGCGGGAGCTATAATGAGCAGTTCTTC
TRBV12-3/TRBV12-4	TRBD1	many	TRBJ2-7	CASSLTGGGEQYF	TGTGCCAGCAGTTTGACAGGGGGCGGCGAGCAGTACTTC
TRBV13	TRBD1	many	TRBJ2-5	CASSRHGQGDWETQYF	TGTGCCAGCAGCCGCCACGGACAGGGGGATTGGGAGACCCAGTACTTC
TRBV14	-	few	TRBJ1-2	CASSQEGTLNGYTF	TGTGCCAGCAGCCAAGAAGGGACGCTTAATGGCTACACCTTC